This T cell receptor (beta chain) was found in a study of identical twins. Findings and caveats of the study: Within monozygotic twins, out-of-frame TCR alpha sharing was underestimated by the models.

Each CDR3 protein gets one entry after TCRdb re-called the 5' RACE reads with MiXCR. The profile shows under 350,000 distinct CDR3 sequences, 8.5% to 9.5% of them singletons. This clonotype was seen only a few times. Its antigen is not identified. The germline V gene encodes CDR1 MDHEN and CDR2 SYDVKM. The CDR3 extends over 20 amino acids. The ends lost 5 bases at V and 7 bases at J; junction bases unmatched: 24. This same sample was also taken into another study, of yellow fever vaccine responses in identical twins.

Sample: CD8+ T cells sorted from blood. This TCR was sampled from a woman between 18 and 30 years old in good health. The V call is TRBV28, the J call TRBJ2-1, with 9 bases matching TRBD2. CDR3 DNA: TGTGCCAGCAGTCCGAGCGCGGGGGGGCTCAAACCTCGGGGAAGGAATGAGCAGTTCTTC. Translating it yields CASSPSAGGLKPRGRNEQFF. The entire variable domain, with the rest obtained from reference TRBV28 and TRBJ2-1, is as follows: DVKVTQSSRYLVKRTGEKVFLECVQDMDHENMFWYRQDPGLGLRLIYFSYDVKMKEKGDIPEGYSVSREKKERFSLILESASTNQTSMYLCASSPSAGGLKPRGRNEQFFGPGTRLTVL.